A single sample gave rise to the 3 T cell receptor beta chains below, sequenced in a study of cytomegalovirus exposure and HLA in healthy donors (dated by TCRdb to the late 2010s). Library preparation used the immunoSEQ multiplex PCR assay. The multiplex PCR relied on a mix of 60 forward primers for TCR Vbeta segments and 13 reverse primers for TCR Jbeta segments. TCRdb re-hosts the immuneACCESS table, in-frame sequences only. Its copies lack some clones; in the studies checked, an unresolved V gene accounts for under half of them, and the cause for the rest is not known. Counted in this sample were fewer than 200,000 clones; about 80% of them appeared once. Together, the top ten hold roughly 4.4% of the sample. Sequenced material: PBMCs. These receptors were obtained from a man aged 25 to 40 in good health and CMV-seronegative.

The CDR3 sequence is CASSLPDLAYEQYF. CDR3 nucleotide sequence: TGTGCCAGCAGTTTACCAGACCTAGCCTACGAGCAGTACTTC. The chain has TRBV28 and TRBJ2-7; D uncertain. The V gene lost 2 bases and the J gene lost 2 bases, with 10 bases spanning the gap. Germline CDR1 reads MDHEN; CDR2 reads SYDVKM. The CDR3 has 14 residues. Using reference TRBV28 and TRBJ2-7 for the parts outside the CDR3, the full variable domain is DVKVTQSSRYLVKRTGEKVFLECVQDMDHENMFWYRQDPGLGLRLIYFSYDVKMKEKGDIPEGYSVSREKKERFSLILESASTNQTSMYLCASSLPDLAYEQYFGPGTRLTVT.

The J gene is TRBJ1-1, the V gene TRBV27, with D maybe TRBD1 (6 bases). CDR1 and CDR2 (germline): MNHEY, SMNVEV (reference sequence). This CDR3 spans 16 amino acids. V was shortened by 2 bases and J by 0 bases, with 13 bases between the two germline ends. The CDR3, as DNA: TGTGCCAGCAGTTTAGTCAGGGGACCCATGAACACTGAAGCTTTCTTT. This sequence encodes CASSLVRGPMNTEAFF.

The chain couples TRBV19 to TRBJ2-1; D not certain. V lost 6 bases and J 6 bases, leaving 6 bases between the germline ends. From germline, CDR1 is LNHDA and CDR2 SQIVND (reference sequence). CDR3 length: 11 amino acids. CDR3: CASRALNEQFF. CDR3 DNA: TGTGCCAGTAGAGCCCTCAATGAGCAGTTCTTC.